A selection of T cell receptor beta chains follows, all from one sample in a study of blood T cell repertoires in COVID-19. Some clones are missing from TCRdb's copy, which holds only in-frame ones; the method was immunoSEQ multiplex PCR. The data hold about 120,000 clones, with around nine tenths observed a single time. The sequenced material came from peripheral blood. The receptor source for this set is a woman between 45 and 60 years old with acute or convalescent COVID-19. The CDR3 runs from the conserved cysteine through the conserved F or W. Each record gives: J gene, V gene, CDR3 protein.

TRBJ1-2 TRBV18 CASSPPGQGAYGYTF
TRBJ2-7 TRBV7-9 CASSREGAEYF
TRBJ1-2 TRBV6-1 CASSEMGGGTYGYTF
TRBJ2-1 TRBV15 CATSRDVTASYNEQFF
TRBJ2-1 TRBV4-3 CASSQTSGSSYNEQFF
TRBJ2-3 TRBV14 CASSHRQPSTDTQYF
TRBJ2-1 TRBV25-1 CASSSGSSYNEQFF
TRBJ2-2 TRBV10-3 CANSKAGELFF
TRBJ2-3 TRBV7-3 CASSPAVGLQTSTDTQYF
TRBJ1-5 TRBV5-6 CASSRGKQPQHF
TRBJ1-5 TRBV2 CASNEEISQPQHF
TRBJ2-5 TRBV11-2 CASSFTSRETQYF
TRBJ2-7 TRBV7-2 CASSLIAGWHEQYF
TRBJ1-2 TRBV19 CASSTTGEHGYTF
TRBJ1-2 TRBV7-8 CASSRLGQGDGYTF
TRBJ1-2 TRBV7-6 CASSPQTQAGYTF
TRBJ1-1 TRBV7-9 CASSPTYLTENTEAFF
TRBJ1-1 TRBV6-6 CASSYPSGEENTEAFF
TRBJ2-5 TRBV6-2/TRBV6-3 CASSYSRLAGGPGQTQYF
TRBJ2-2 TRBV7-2 CASSRTSGGWTGELFF
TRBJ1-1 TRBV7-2 CASTSPERRTEAFF
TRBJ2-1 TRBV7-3 CASSTHVANEQFF
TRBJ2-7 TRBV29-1 CSVARGLNPYEQYF
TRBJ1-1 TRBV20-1 CSARTLTEAFF
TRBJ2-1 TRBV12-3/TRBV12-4 CASSLGGLNEQFF
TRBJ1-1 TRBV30 CAWSVLGNTEAFF
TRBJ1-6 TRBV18 CASSLNRESSYNSPLHF
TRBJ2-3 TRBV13 CASSPQGAELTDTQYF
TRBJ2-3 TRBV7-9 CASSLVAGGSTDTQYF
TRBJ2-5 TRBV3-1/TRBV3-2 CASSQGRETQYF
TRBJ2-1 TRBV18 CASSDRTGAYNEQFF
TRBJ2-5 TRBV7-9 CASSRTSDLTQYF
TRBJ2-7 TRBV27 CASAIWDTRSYEQYF
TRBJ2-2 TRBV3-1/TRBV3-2 CASSRGLAGVNTGELFF